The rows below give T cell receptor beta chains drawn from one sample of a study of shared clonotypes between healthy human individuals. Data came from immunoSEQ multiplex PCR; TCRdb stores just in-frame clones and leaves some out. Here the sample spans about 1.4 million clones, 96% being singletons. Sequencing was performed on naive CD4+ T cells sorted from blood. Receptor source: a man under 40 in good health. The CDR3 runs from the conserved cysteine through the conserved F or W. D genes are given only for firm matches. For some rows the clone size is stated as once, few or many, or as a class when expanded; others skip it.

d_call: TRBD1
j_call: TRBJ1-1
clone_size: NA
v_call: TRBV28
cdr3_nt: TGTGCCAGCAGTTTACCCGGGACAGGGTGGAACACTGAAGCTTTCTTT
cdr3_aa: CASSLPGTGWNTEAFF

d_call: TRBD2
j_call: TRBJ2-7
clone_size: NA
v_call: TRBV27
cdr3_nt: TGTGCCAGCAAAAAGGGTAGCGGGAGCTTCACCTACGAGCAGTACTTC
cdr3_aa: CASKKGSGSFTYEQYF

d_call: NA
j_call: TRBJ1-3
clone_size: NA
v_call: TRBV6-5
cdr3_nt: TGTGCCAGTCGGCGGGGTGACACCATATATTTT
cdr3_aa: CASRRGDTIYF

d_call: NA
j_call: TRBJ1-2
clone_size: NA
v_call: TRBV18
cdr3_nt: TGTGCCAGCTCCCGGGACAAGGAATTCTATGGCTACACCTTC
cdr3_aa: CASSRDKEFYGYTF

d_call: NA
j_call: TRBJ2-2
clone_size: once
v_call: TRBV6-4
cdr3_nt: TGTGCCAGCAGTAAAGCTACGAACACCGGGGAGCTGTTTTTT
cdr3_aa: CASSKATNTGELFF

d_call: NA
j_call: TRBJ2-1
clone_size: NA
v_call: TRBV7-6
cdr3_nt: TGTGCCAGCAGCTTAAGCGCGGGCAGGGAGCAGTTCTTC
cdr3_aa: CASSLSAGREQFF

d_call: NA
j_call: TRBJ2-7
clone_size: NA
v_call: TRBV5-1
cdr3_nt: TGCGCCAGCAGCTTGGGGGGGCAAGCCTACGAGCAGTACTTC
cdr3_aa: CASSLGGQAYEQYF

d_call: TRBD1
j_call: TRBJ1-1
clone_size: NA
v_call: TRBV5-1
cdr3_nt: TGCGCCTGCAGCGACAGGGTAATCAAGGACACTGAAGCTTTCTTT
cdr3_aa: CACSDRVIKDTEAFF

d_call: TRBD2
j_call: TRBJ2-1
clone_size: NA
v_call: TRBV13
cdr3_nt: TGTGCCAGCAGCTCGCTACTAGCGGGGGCAAGCTCCTACAATGAGCAGTTCTTC
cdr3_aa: CASSSLLAGASSYNEQFF

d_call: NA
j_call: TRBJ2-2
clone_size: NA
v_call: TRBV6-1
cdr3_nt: TGTGCCAGCAGTGAACTCGTCTCGTTCAACCCCGGGGAGCTGTTTTTT
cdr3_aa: CASSELVSFNPGELFF

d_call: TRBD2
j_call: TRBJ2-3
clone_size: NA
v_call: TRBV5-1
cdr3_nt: TGCGCCAGCAGCTTGGAGACTAGCGCATTGGATACGCAGTATTTT
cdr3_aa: CASSLETSALDTQYF

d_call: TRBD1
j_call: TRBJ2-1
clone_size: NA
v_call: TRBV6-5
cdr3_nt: TGTGCCAGCAGACCAGACAGGGTAGGTGAGCAGTTCTTC
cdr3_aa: CASRPDRVGEQFF

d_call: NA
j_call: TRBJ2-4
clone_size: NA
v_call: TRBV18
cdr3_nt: TGTGCCAGCTCACCACCGGGGACGGACCTAGCCAAAAACATTCAGTACTTC
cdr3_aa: CASSPPGTDLAKNIQYF

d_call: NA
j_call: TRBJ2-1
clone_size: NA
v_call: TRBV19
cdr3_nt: TGTGCCAGTAGTAGCCTAGGTGCCTACAATGAGCAGTTCTTC
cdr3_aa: CASSSLGAYNEQFF

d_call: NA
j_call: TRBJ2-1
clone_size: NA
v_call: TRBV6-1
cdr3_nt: TGTGCCAGCCGGGACTTGGTTGTCAATGAGCAGTTCTTC
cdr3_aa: CASRDLVVNEQFF

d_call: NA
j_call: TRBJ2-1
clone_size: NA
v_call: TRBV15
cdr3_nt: TGTGCCACCAGCAGAGATGGTGGCGATGAGCAGTTCTTC
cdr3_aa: CATSRDGGDEQFF

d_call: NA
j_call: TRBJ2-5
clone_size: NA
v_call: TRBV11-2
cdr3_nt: TGTGCCAGCAGCTTAGATGGGGTAGTTGGGACCCAGTACTTC
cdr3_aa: CASSLDGVVGTQYF

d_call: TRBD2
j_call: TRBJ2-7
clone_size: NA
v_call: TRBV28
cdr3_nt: TGTGCCAGCAGTTTTGACGGTAGCGGGAGGGTCTCCGAGCAGTACTTC
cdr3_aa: CASSFDGSGRVSEQYF

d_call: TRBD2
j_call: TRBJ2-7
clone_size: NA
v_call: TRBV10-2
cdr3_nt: TGCGCCAGCAGTGCATACCTAGCGGACCACTACGAGCAGTACTTC
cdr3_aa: CASSAYLADHYEQYF

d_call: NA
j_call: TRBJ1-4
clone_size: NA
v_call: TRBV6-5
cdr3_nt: TGTGCCAGCAGGATAAGCGGGAGCGAAAAACTGTTTTTT
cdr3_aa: CASRISGSEKLFF

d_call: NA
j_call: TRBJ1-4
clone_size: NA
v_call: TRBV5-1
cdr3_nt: TGCGCCAGCAGACCCGCGGAGGGTTATGAAAAACTGTTTTTT
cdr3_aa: CASRPAEGYEKLFF

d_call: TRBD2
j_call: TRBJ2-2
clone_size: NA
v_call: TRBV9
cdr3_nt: TGTGCCAGCAGCCCCTCCCCCGGGACTAAAGGGCTGTTTTTT
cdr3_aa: CASSPSPGTKGLFF

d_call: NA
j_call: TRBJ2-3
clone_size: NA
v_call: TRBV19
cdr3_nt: TGTGCCAGTAGAATAGGACAGGGGCGGACTAGCGGAACAGATACGCAGTATTTT
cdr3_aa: CASRIGQGRTSGTDTQYF

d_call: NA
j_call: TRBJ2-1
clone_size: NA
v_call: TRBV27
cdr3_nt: TGTGCCAGCAGTTTAGAAGGGCTGGAGAATGAGCAGTTCTTC
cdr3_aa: CASSLEGLENEQFF

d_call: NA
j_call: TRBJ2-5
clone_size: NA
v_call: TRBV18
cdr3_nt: TGTGCCAGCTCGCGCAAAGAGACCCAGTACTTC
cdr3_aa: CASSRKETQYF

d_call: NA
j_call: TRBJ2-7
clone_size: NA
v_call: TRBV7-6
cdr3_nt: TGTGCCAGCAGCTTCAAATCAGGCTACGAGCAGTACTTC
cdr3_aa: CASSFKSGYEQYF

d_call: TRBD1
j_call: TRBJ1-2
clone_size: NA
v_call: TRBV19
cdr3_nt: TGTGCCAGTAGTATCTCCCGGACAGGCGAGTCTTCCTATGGCTACACCTTC
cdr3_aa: CASSISRTGESSYGYTF

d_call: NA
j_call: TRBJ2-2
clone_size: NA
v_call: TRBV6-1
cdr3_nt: TGTGCCAGCAGTAACTCAGCGATCACCGGGGAGCTGTTTTTT
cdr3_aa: CASSNSAITGELFF

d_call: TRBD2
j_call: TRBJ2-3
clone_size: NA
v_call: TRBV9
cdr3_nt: TGTGCCAGCAGCGTAGAGGCGCGGGAGCCCCCAGATACGCAGTATTTT
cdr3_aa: CASSVEAREPPDTQYF

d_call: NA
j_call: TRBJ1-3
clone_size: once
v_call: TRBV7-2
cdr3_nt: TGTGCCAGCAGGCCCAGCAACTTACTAGGAAACACCATATATTTT
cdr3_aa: CASRPSNLLGNTIYF

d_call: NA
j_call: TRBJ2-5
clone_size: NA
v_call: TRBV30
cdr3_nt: TGTGCCTGGAGCGGTGGGACCCAGTACTTC
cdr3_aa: CAWSGGTQYF

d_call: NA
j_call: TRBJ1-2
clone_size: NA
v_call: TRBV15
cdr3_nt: TGTGCCACCAGCAGAGATATTGTGGGGAATGGCTACACCTTC
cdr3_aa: CATSRDIVGNGYTF

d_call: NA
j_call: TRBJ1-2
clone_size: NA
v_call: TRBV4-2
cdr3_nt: TGTGCCAGCAGCCAAGATACCGGGGTTTTGGGGAATTACCATGGCTACACCTTC
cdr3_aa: CASSQDTGVLGNYHGYTF

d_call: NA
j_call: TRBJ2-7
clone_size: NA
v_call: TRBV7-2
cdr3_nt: TGTGCCAGCAGCTCCCCGGGGTTTTACTACGAGCAGTACTTC
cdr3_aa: CASSSPGFYYEQYF

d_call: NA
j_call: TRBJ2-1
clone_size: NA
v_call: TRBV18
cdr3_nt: TGTGCCAGCTCACCACCCCAACTCTCCTACAATGAGCAGTTCTTC
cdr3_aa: CASSPPQLSYNEQFF

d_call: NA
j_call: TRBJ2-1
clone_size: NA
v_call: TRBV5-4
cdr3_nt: TGTGCCAGCAGCTTAAGGCAAGGGCCGACGGGCGATGAGCAGTTCTTC
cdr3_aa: CASSLRQGPTGDEQFF

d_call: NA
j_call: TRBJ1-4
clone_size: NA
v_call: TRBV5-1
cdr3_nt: TGCGCCAGCAGTTCACAGGGATCAACTAATGAAAAACTGTTTTTT
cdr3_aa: CASSSQGSTNEKLFF

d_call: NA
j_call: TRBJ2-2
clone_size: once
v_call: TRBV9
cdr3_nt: TGTGCCAGCACCGAAACACTGAACACCGGGGAGCTGTTTTTT
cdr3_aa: CASTETLNTGELFF

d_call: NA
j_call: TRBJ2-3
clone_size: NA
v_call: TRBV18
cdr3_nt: TGTGCCAGCTCAGGACGTGGCGGGGCAACAGATACGCAGTATTTT
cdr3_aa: CASSGRGGATDTQYF

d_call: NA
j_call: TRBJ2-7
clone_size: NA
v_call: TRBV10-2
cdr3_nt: TGCGCCAGCAGTATCCCGGGACTGACTACCTACGAGCAGTACTTC
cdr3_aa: CASSIPGLTTYEQYF

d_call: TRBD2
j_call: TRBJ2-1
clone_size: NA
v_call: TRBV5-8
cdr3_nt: TGTGCCAGCAGCTTGGCCTCCCTAGCGGGAGGTCAGTTCTTC
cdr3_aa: CASSLASLAGGQFF

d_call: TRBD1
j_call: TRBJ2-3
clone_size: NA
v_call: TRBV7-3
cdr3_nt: TGTGCCAGCAGCTTTACAGGGGTGGCAGATACGCAGTATTTT
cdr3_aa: CASSFTGVADTQYF

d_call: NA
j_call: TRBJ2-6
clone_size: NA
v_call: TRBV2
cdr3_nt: TGTGCCACGCAGGGGACGGCTGGGGCCAACGTCCTGACTTTC
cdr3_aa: CATQGTAGANVLTF

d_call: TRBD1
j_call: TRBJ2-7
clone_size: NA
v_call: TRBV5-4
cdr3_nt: TGTGCCAGCAGCATTCCGGGACAGGGATACGAGCAGTACTTC
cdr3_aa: CASSIPGQGYEQYF

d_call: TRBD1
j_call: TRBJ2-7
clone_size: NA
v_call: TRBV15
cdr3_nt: TGTGCCACCAGCCTTACGCCGGGACAGGGATACGAGCAGTACTTC
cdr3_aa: CATSLTPGQGYEQYF

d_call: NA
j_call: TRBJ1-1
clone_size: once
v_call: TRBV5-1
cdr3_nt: TGCGCCAGCAGCTTGGGCGTTACTGAAGCTTTCTTT
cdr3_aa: CASSLGVTEAFF

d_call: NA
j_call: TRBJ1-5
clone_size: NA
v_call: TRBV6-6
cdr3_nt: TGTGCCAGCAGTTTCCTTCAGGGAGGTGCCCAGCCCCAGCATTTT
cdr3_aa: CASSFLQGGAQPQHF

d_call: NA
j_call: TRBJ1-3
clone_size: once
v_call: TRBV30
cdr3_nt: TGTGCCTGGAGTCCACAGGGAAACACCATATATTTT
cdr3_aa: CAWSPQGNTIYF

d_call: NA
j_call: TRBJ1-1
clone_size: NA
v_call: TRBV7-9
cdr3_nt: TGTGCCAGCACCCAGCCCCAGGGTGGCACTGAAGCTTTCTTT
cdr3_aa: CASTQPQGGTEAFF

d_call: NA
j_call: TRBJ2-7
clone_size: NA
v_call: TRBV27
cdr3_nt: TGTGCCAGCAGTCGTGCGGGGATGGCGCGGGAGCAGTACTTC
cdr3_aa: CASSRAGMAREQYF

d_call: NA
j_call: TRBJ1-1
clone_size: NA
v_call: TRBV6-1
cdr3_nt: TGTGCCAGCAGTGAACGGGGGCGTACCGCTGAAGCTTTCTTT
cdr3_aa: CASSERGRTAEAFF

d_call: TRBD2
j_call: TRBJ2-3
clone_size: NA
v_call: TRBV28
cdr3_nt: TGTGCCAGCAACGTAGCGGGACCAGGCACAGATACGCAGTATTTT
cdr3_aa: CASNVAGPGTDTQYF

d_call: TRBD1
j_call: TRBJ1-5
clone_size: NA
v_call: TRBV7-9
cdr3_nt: TGTGCCAGCAGCCCTTCAATAGGGACAGGAAATCAGCCCCAGCATTTT
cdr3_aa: CASSPSIGTGNQPQHF

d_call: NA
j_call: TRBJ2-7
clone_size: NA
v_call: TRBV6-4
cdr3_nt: TGTGCCAGCACCGGGGCCCCGACCTACGAGCAGTACTTC
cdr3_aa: CASTGAPTYEQYF

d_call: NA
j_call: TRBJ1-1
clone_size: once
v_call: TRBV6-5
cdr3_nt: TGTGCCAGCTCCTCGGCGGGTGCCTCTGAAGCTTTCTTT
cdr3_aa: CASSSAGASEAFF

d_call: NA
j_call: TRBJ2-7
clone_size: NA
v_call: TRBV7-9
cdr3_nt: TGTGCCAGCAGAACAGGGTTCGAGCAGTACTTC
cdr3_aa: CASRTGFEQYF